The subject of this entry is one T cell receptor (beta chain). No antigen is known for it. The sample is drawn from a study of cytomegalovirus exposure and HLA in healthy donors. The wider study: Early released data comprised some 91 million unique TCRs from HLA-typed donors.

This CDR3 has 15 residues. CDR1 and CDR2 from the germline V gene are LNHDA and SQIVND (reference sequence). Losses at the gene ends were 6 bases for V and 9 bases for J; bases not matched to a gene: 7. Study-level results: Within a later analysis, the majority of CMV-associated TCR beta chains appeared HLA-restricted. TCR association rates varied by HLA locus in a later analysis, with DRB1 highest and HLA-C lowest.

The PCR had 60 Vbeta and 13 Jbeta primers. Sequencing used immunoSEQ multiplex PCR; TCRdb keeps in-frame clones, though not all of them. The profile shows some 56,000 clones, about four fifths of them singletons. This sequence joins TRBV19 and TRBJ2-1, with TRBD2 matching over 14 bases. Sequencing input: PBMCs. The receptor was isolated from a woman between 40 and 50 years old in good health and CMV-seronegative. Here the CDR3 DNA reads TGTGCCAGTAGGGACGGGACTAGCGGGAGTGGTGAGCAGTTCTTC. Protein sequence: CASRDGTSGSGEQFF.